This paragraph reports one T cell receptor beta chain. A single record per CDR3 protein comes from TCRdb applying MiXCR to the RT-PCR reads. Among a few hundred thousand distinct CDR3 sequences, 35% to 45% were seen once, and the ten largest hold under 14%. The V end lost 3 bases, the J end lost 1 base, and 15 bases lay between the germline ends. CDR3 length: 16 residues. Per germline, CDR1 KGHSH and CDR2 LQKENI. The data were obtained in a study of patients and donors after allogeneic stem cell transplantation. Sequenced sample: blood, either unsorted or a sorted T cell fraction (not recorded which). The gene calls are TRBV18 and TRBJ2-5; D gene ambiguous. This clonotype originated in a human donor who was either an allogeneic HSCT recipient or a stem cell or donor lymphocyte infusion donor (not recorded which). It is not recorded whose cells these are; they may come from a transplant donor. The CDR3 DNA reads as TGTGCCAGCTCACCGGTTGGCGGCGGATCCCAAGAGACCCAGTACTTC. This sequence encodes CASSPVGGGSQETQYF. Drawing the rest from reference TRBV18 and TRBJ2-5, the complete variable domain is NAGVMQNPRHLVRRRGQEARLRCSPMKGHSHVYWYRQLPEEGLKFMVYLQKENIIDESGMPKERFSAEFPKEGPSILRIQQVVRGDSAAYFCASSPVGGGSQETQYFGPGTRLLVL.